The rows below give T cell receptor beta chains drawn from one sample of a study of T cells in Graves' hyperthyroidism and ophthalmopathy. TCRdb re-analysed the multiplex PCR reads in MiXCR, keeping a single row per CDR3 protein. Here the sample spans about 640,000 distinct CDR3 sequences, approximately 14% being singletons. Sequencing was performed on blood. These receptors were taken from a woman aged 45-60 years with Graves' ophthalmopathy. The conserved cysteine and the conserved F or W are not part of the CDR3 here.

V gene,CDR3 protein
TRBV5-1,ASSLAGQGRSPLH
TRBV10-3,AISEDRGGPSYEQY
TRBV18,ASSPRTGKVTGELF
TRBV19,ASSILVYPGTTQETQY
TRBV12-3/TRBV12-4,ASSFKAAGELF
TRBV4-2,ASSQSDRDYEQY
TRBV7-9,ASSLVAKDYEQY
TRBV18,ASSLRGTRPYEQY
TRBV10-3,AISESSGSGELF
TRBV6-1,ASSELAGHTGELF